Each of the 3 T cell receptor beta chains below was sequenced from the same sample in a study of T-cell memory formation after mild COVID-19. From the 5' RACE reads, TCRdb called clonotypes with MiXCR, one entry per CDR3 protein. The sample carries about 150,000 distinct CDR3 sequences, under 7% recorded once. The sequencing input was PBMCs or a T cell subset sorted from them (not recorded which). The receptors here all came from an adult woman who had mild COVID-19 (a few samples of this study predate the infection). Cell type and time point are not known.

This clonotype was detected ten times or more. This chain joins TRBV12-3 or TRBV12-4 and TRBJ1-3; unclear D gene. V lost 6 bases, J lost 8 bases, and 11 bases lay in between. The CDR3 contains 12 residues. The CDR3 loop is CASSPGLDTIYF. The CDR3 coding sequence is TGTGCCAGCAGCCCTGGACTAGACACCATATATTTT.

This clonotype was counted many times. The chain uses TRBV5-1 and TRBJ2-5; D is undetermined. Germline CDR1 reads SGHRS; CDR2 reads YFSETQ. The CDR3 spans 13 residues. With 0 bases removed from V and 3 bases from J, the gap between germline ends came to 6 bases. CDR3 amino acids: CASSLVAEETQYF. The CDR3 bases are TGCGCCAGCAGCTTGGTAGCAGAAGAGACCCAGTACTTC. The variable domain in full, with the rest retrieved from reference TRBV5-1 and TRBJ2-5, is KAGVTQTPRYLIKTRGQQVTLSCSPISGHRSVSWYQQTPGQGLQFLFEYFSETQRNKGNFPGRFSGRQFSNSRSEMNVSTLELGDSALYLCASSLVAEETQYFGPGTRLLVL.

The sample holds many counts of this clonotype. The CDR3 DNA follows: TGCGCCAGCAGCTTGACAGGGCCCTCGGAGCCCCAGCATTTT. Translating gives CASSLTGPSEPQHF. V is TRBV5-1 and J is TRBJ1-5, with D possibly being TRBD1 (6 bases). CDR1 is SGHRS and CDR2 is YFSETQ in the germline V gene. This CDR3 spans 14 amino acids. Between the trimmed V and J ends, which lost 1 base and 8 bases, there was a span of 13 bases.